This TCR beta chain stems from a study of T cell changes during pregnancy in multiple sclerosis. Method: immunoSEQ multiplex PCR; TCRdb's copy keeps in-frame clones and lacks some. Counted here are about 83,000 clones, around 93% occurring once; the ten biggest clones make up roughly 3.5%. The ends were cut back, 3 bases at V and 0 bases at J, with 10 bases in the middle. Germline CDR1 is SGHNT and CDR2 is YYREEE (reference sequence). The CDR3 sequence is 16 residues long. The chain carries TRBV5-4 and TRBJ1-6; D is possibly TRBD1 (5 bases). The sequencing here drew on PBMCs, taken in the first trimester of pregnancy. The TCR was taken from a female donor in good health, serving as a control in a pregnancy study. Some clones in this sample may be carry-over from other donors' samples. The CDR3 DNA sequence: TGTGCCAGCAGCTCGGGGGGTCGCTCCTATAATTCACCCCTCCACTTT. As protein: CASSSGGRSYNSPLHF.